A selection of T cell receptor beta chains follows, all from one sample in a study of cytomegalovirus exposure and HLA in healthy donors. Using immunoSEQ multiplex PCR, the repertoire was profiled, and TCRdb retains in-frame clones only, with some absent. The sample gives around 200,000 clones, 70% to 80% of which show up once; about 2.5% is in the top ten. Sequencing was performed on PBMCs. Every receptor here comes from a woman in her forties or fifties in good health and CMV-seronegative. CDR3s include the opening cysteine and the closing phenylalanine or tryptophan. The D gene is left open where the match is weak. Some rows mark clone size as missing; the rest say once, few, many or name a class of expanded clone.

j_call d_call clone_size v_call cdr3_aa cdr3_nt
TRBJ2-7 TRBD1 - TRBV19 CASSSGTGVDYEQYF TGTGCCAGTAGCTCCGGGACAGGGGTCGACTACGAGCAGTACTTC
TRBJ2-2 TRBD2 - TRBV4-3 CASSTLAGNPGELFF TGCGCCAGCAGCACACTAGCGGGAAATCCGGGGGAGCTGTTTTTT
TRBJ1-6 - - TRBV4-3 CASSQPGGQPLHF TGCGCCAGCAGCCAACCGGGGGGTCAGCCCCTCCACTTT
TRBJ1-3 - - TRBV16 CASSQSGGPGNTIYF TGTGCCAGCAGCCAATCGGGGGGGCCTGGAAACACCATATATTTT
TRBJ1-1 - - TRBV7-9 CASSLAMNTEAFF TGTGCCAGCAGCTTAGCTATGAACACTGAAGCTTTCTTT
TRBJ1-5 TRBD1 - TRBV29-1 CSAGTGGNQPQHF TGCAGCGCCGGGACAGGGGGCAATCAGCCCCAGCATTTT
TRBJ1-4 - - TRBV28 CASRGGAGEKLFF TGTGCCAGCCGGGGGGGGGCGGGTGAAAAACTGTTTTTT
TRBJ1-5 - once TRBV5-1 CASSLTTDQPQHF TGCGCCAGCAGCTTGACAACAGACCAGCCCCAGCATTTT
TRBJ2-4 TRBD2 - TRBV19 CASSPTSGRALGTKNIQYF TGTGCCAGTAGTCCGACTAGCGGGAGGGCCCTCGGAACCAAAAACATTCAGTACTTC
TRBJ2-7 TRBD1 - TRBV6-6 CASSHPGQGDVGEQYF TGTGCCAGCAGCCATCCGGGACAGGGGGACGTCGGCGAGCAGTACTTC